The 21 T cell receptor beta chains reported below all come from one sample, sequenced in a study of T cells in Graves' hyperthyroidism and ophthalmopathy. Template material for amplifying TCR beta CDR3 regions consisted of RNA transcripts. In the first-round RT-PCR of the TCR CDR3, the HTBI primer set was used. One entry per CDR3 protein, called by TCRdb with MiXCR from the multiplex PCR reads. Of approximately 400,000 distinct CDR3 sequences in the sample, roughly 15% were seen once. The sample taken for sequencing was blood. The origin of the receptors is a woman in her twenties or thirties with Graves' ophthalmopathy.

This clonotype has at least ten counts. The rearrangement joins TRBV5-1 to TRBJ2-1; D may be TRBD1 or TRBD2 (5 bases each). The CDR3 contains 14 residues. V was cut by 9 bases and J by 6 bases, with 19 bases left in between. Germline CDR1 is SGHRS and CDR2 is YFSETQ. The CDR3 reads CATPLQGEGNEQFF. DNA of the CDR3: TGCGCCACCCCCCTTCAGGGAGAGGGCAATGAGCAGTTCTTC.

In this sample, this clonotype turned up a few times. The gene calls are TRBV4-1 and TRBJ1-1; D call uncertain. Per germline, CDR1 MGHRA and CDR2 YSYEKL. This CDR3 region has 16 residues. Trimming left V 0 bases short and J 1 base short, with 12 bases between. CDR3 protein: CASSQEPGARNTEAFF. The CDR3 region has the DNA TGCGCCAGCAGCCAAGAGCCAGGTGCGAGGAACACTGAAGCTTTCTTT.

This clonotype was observed a handful of times. The rearrangement uses TRBV6-1 and TRBJ2-5; TRBD1 agrees at 9 bases. The CDR3 is made up of 17 amino acids. Losses at the gene ends were 1 base for V and 3 bases for J; bases not matched to a gene: 9. Per the germline V gene, CDR1 is MNHNS and CDR2 is SASEGT. The CDR3 DNA sequence: TGTGCCAGCAGTGAAGGTTTAAGGGGACAGGGAAAAGAGACCCAGTACTTC. This gives the protein CASSEGLRGQGKETQYF.

This clonotype was picked up many times. The chain uses TRBV28 and TRBJ2-1; the D gene is possibly TRBD1 (7 bases). Between the trimmed V and J ends, which lost 3 bases and 2 bases, there was a span of 20 bases. The CDR3 totals 18 residues. Germline CDR1 is MDHEN and CDR2 is SYDVKM. DNA for the CDR3: TGTGCCAGCAGTTTCCAAATTCGGAGGGACAGAGCCTACAATGAGCAGTTCTTC. This encodes CASSFQIRRDRAYNEQFF.

This chain links TRBV6-6 with TRBJ2-3, with 9 bases that match TRBD2. This CDR3 has 16 amino acids. Germline CDR1 MNHNY, CDR2 SVGAGI (reference sequence). The V gene end was trimmed by 0 bases and the J gene end by 5 bases; junction bases not matched to a gene: 6. CDR3 coding DNA: TGTGCCAGCAGTTACTCGGGGCGGGGGGGCGTAGATACGCAGTATTTT. It codes for CASSYSGRGGVDTQYF.

There are many counts of this clonotype. This rearrangement joins TRBV6-1 to TRBJ2-3; TRBD2 agrees at 8 bases. The germline V gene encodes CDR1 MNHNS and CDR2 SASEGT. The CDR3 runs to 17 residues. Unmatched junction bases numbered 12, after V lost 3 bases and J lost 4 bases. This CDR3 reads CASSDRTSPGSSDTQYF. The CDR3 DNA reads as TGTGCCAGCAGTGACCGGACTAGCCCGGGGAGCTCAGATACGCAGTATTTT.

A note on this clonotype: A single base separates this from a much larger clone, so it may be a read error. The J gene is TRBJ1-2, the V gene TRBV30; tentative D call: TRBD1 (5 bases). Germline CDR1 GTSNPN, CDR2 SVGIG (reference sequence). The CDR3 has 14 amino acids. V shed 7 bases and J shed 6 bases, with 21 bases lying between them. The CDR3 DNA reads as TGTGCCTCTACCTCCTACGGGTGGGACCATGGCTACACCTTC. Its protein product is CASTSYGWDHGYTF.

The chain carries TRBV4-1 and TRBJ1-4; D ambiguous. V was clipped by 0 bases and J by 12 bases, with 11 bases between them. CDR1 is MGHRA and CDR2 is YSYEKL in the germline V gene. This CDR3 has 13 amino acids. The CDR3 region has the DNA TGCGCCAGCAGCCAAGAGGGCCTCAGAGAACTGTTTTTT. It specifies CASSQEGLRELFF.

At least ten counts were recorded for this clonotype. The rearrangement links TRBV6-1 to TRBJ1-2; 7 positions match TRBD1. CDR1 and CDR2 (germline): MNHNS, SASEGT. CDR3 length: 14 amino acids. V lost 4 bases, J lost 8 bases, and 10 bases stayed unmatched. This CDR3 is CASSAEQGLRGYTF. The DNA of the CDR3 is TGTGCCAGCAGTGCTGAACAGGGGCTTCGGGGCTACACCTTC.

This clonotype showed up many times. The rearrangement uses TRBV12-3 or TRBV12-4 and TRBJ2-1, with a possible D match to TRBD2 (5 bases). The V end was cut by 6 bases, the J end by 0 bases, with 15 bases between. CDR3 length equals 16 residues. CDR3 bases: TGTGCCAGCAGGCCCCTCGGGAAAATCTCCTACAATGAGCAGTTCTTC. It is translated as CASRPLGKISYNEQFF.

This clonotype has at least ten counts. The chain couples TRBV14 to TRBJ2-7; D could derive from TRBD1 or TRBD2 (5 bases each). V lost 5 bases to trimming and J lost 4 bases, with 18 bases between them. The CDR3 totals 15 residues. Germline V gives CDR1 SGHDN, CDR2 FVKESK. Here the CDR3 reads CASSSRDAGSYEQYF. The CDR3 DNA is TGTGCCAGCAGCAGCAGGGACGCCGGATCATACGAGCAGTACTTC.

This clonotype has just one count. This chain connects TRBV24-1 to TRBJ2-3; D unresolved. The CDR3 is 16 amino acids. Germline V lookup: CDR1 KGHDR, CDR2 SFDVKD. The germline V and J ends were trimmed by 4 bases and 0 bases, with 13 bases remaining between them. The CDR3 spells CATSDRMFPSTDTQYF. CDR3 coding DNA: TGTGCCACCAGTGACCGGATGTTTCCTAGCACAGATACGCAGTATTTT.

This clonotype was seen many times. V is TRBV27 and J is TRBJ2-3; perhaps TRBD1 as D (5 bases). V lost 7 bases and J lost 7, with 18 bases in between. This CDR3 is built from 14 residues. In germline, CDR1 is MNHEY, CDR2 SMNVEV (reference sequence). In DNA form, the CDR3 reads TGTGCCAGCAACCGGACAAAAGAAGAGAATACGCAGTATTTT. As protein: CASNRTKEENTQYF.

This clonotype came up many times. V and J are TRBV10-3 and TRBJ2-7; 10 bases map to TRBD1. V shed 11 bases and J 5 bases; nucleotides not matched to a gene: 6. Germline V gene sequence: CDR1 ENHRY, CDR2 SYGVKD. CDR3 length: 12 residues. The CDR3 DNA reads TGTGCCGCAATTGGACAGGGGGACGAGCAGTACTTC. It yields the protein CAAIGQGDEQYF.

The chain links TRBV6-6 to TRBJ2-1, with a possible D match to TRBD1 (5 bases). V was trimmed by 0 bases and J by 1 base, leaving 10 bases between them. Germline V gives CDR1 MNHNY, CDR2 SVGAGI (reference sequence). This CDR3 has 16 residues. In nucleotides, the CDR3 is TGTGCCAGCAGTTACTCGGGGCAGGGATCCTACAATGAGCAGTTCTTC. Encoded protein: CASSYSGQGSYNEQFF.

This clonotype was found many times. The CDR3 sequence is CSVGAEFTGELFF. The CDR3 nucleotides read TGCAGCGTTGGGGCAGAATTCACCGGGGAGCTGTTTTTT. The chain employs TRBV29-1 and TRBJ2-2; no reliable D call. Trimming took off 4 bases at V and 4 bases at J, with 10 bases between the two ends. This CDR3 has 13 amino acids. CDR1 is SQVTM, CDR2 ANQGSEA, per germline.

This clonotype was recorded a few times. J is TRBJ2-3 and V is TRBV27; 7 bases align to TRBD2. Germline lookup yields CDR1 MNHEY and CDR2 SMNVEV (reference sequence). The CDR3 spans 13 residues. The V segment lost 4 bases and the J segment 4 bases; nucleotides outside the gene matches: 2. CDR3 region: CASSSAGSDTQYF. DNA of the CDR3: TGTGCCAGCAGTTCAGCGGGGTCAGATACGCAGTATTTT.

This clonotype was counted many times. The V gene is TRBV12-3 or TRBV12-4, the J gene TRBJ1-6; D gene uncertain. The V gene lost 2 bases and the J gene lost 9 bases, with 11 bases spanning the gap. The CDR3 covers 14 residues. CDR3 protein: CASSLSVRTSPLHF. In nucleotides, the CDR3 is TGTGCCAGCAGTTTATCGGTAAGGACTTCACCCCTCCACTTT.

This clonotype was detected ten times or more. For the CDR3, the DNA is TGTGCCAGCAGCTTGGGGGCAGGGAGTTCTAACTATGGCTACACCTTC. Amino acid sequence: CASSLGAGSSNYGYTF. This chain connects TRBV5-6 to TRBJ1-2; D possibly corresponds to TRBD1 (5 bases). The CDR3 has 16 residues. The germline V gene encodes CDR1 SGHDT and CDR2 YYEEEE. Trimming removed 0 bases from V and 0 bases from J, with 12 bases in between.

In its sample, this clonotype was seen many times. The chain uses TRBV20-1 and TRBJ1-5, with a weak D call TRBD1 (6 bases). From germline, CDR1 is DFQATT and CDR2 SNEGSKA (reference sequence). The length of the CDR3 is 15 residues. Trimming took 5 bases from V and 7 from J, leaving 21 bases between them. CDR3 in DNA: TGCAGTGCTCCCAATGAAGAGACAGGCAGGCAGCCCCAGCATTTT. The encoded protein is CSAPNEETGRQPQHF.

This clonotype was seen at least ten times. This rearrangement joins TRBV11-2 to TRBJ2-7, with D perhaps given as TRBD1 or TRBD2 (6 bases each). The germline gives CDR1 SGHAT, CDR2 FQNNGV. Trimming cost V 1 base and J 0 bases, with 7 bases left between them. The CDR3 extends over 14 amino acids. CDR3 in DNA: TGTGCCAGCAGCTTAGGGGGGGCCTCCTACGAGCAGTACTTC. As protein: CASSLGGASYEQYF.